A single TCR beta chain is shown here with its context. Sequenced by immunoSEQ multiplex PCR; TCRdb stores in-frame clones only, minus some. The sample consists of tens of thousands of clones, around 90% of them appearing once. The sample originates from a study of T cells in localized non-small cell lung cancer. V was pared by 3 bases and J by 6 bases, with 20 bases between. Germline CDR1 and CDR2: SGHTA and FQGTGA. This CDR3 contains 17 residues. The chain couples TRBV7-3 to TRBJ2-2; tentative D call: TRBD2 (7 bases). The sample in question was peripheral blood, obtained before any cancer treatment. This sequence was found in a man between 40 and 70 years old with stage I squamous cell lung carcinoma. The CDR3 nucleotides are TGTGCCAGCAGCTTTCGCGGGGGCTACATCGGCCCCGGGGAGCTGTTTTTT. This codes for CASSFRGGYIGPGELFF. The variable domain in full, with the rest retrieved from reference TRBV7-3 and TRBJ2-2, is GAGVSQTPSNKVTEKGKYVELRCDPISGHTALYWYRQSLGQGPEFLIYFQGTGAADDSGLPNDRFFAVRPEGSVSTLKIQRTERGDSAVYLCASSFRGGYIGPGELFFGEGSRLTVL.